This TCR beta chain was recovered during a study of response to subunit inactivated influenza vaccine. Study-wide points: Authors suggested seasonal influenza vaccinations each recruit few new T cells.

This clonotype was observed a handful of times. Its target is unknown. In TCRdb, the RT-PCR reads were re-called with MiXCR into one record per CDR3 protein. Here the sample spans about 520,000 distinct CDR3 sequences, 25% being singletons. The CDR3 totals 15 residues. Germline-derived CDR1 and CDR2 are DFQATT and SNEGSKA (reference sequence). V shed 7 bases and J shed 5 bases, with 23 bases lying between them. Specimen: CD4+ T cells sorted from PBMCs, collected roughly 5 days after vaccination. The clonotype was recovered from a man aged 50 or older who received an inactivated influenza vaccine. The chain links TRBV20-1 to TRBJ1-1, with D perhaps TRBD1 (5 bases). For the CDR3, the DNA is TGCAGTGGGGGCCCAGTGGGAAGTCGGCGGACTGAAGCTTTCTTT. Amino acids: CSGGPVGSRRTEAFF.